The 27 T cell receptor beta chains listed next were all sequenced from one sample in a study of T-cell reconstitution after alpha-beta-depleted transplantation in children (dated by TCRdb to the mid-2010s). The protocol used for the library was PCR. For sequencing, an Illumina HiSeq 2500 was employed. Molecular barcoding was employed in the preparation of TCR libraries, with unique molecular identifiers being used to normalize TCRbeta repertoire quantification. TCRdb handled the public reads itself, with Q25 trimming in fastp and clone calling in MiXCR, and kept productive beta chains. Under each unique CDR3 protein, matching rows form one entry showing the most common genes and DNA. The sample table shows about 600,000 distinct CDR3 sequences, and around 13% are seen once. The ten largest clones capture about 2% of the sample. The sample's treatment or condition, from its label and the paper: allogeneic hematopoietic cell transplantation with graft depleted of TCRalphabeta T cells and CD19 B cells.

Sequences were derived from PBMCs, mostly from graft donor cells, sampled 360 days after TCRalphabeta/CD19-depleted stem cell transplant. The receptors were gathered from a male patient between 5 and 17 years old who had a stem cell transplant for acute myeloid leukemia, so the T cells may come from the graft donor.

The sample holds a few counts of this clonotype. V is TRBV12-3 or TRBV12-4 and J is TRBJ2-7, with 11 positions matching TRBD1. J gave up 0 bases and V 3 bases, and 4 bases lay outside the gene matches. The CDR3 is 16 amino acids. CDR3 nucleotides: TGTGCCAGCAGTTTCCCCGGGACAGGGGGCTCCTACGAGCAGTACTTC. Protein product: CASSFPGTGGSYEQYF.

This CDR3 reads CAWRRTYSHYEQYF. CDR3 sequence (DNA): TGTGCCTGGAGAAGGACGTACTCCCATTACGAGCAGTACTTC. V and J are TRBV30 and TRBJ2-7; D uncertain. The V and J ends lost 3 bases and 4 bases respectively, with 16 bases between them. CDR1 is GTSNPN, CDR2 SVGIG, per germline (reference sequence). The CDR3 is made up of 14 amino acids.

There are a few counts of this clonotype. CDR3 DNA sequence: TGCAGTGCCGAAAGTCGGGTTTCGTGGGCCGGGGAGCTGTTTTTT. Protein product: CSAESRVSWAGELFF. The V gene is TRBV20-1, the J gene TRBJ2-2; D remains unclear. The V end lost 6 bases, the J end lost 6 bases, and 20 bases lay between the germline ends. There are 15 residues in the CDR3. The germline CDR1 and CDR2 sequences are DFQATT and SNEGSKA (reference sequence).

This clonotype was counted many times. The rearrangement links TRBV2 to TRBJ2-7; D might be TRBD2 (5 bases). This CDR3 has 14 residues. Trimming took off 7 bases at V and 1 base at J, with 14 bases between the two ends. Germline CDR1 is SNHLY and CDR2 is FYNNEI. CDR3 in amino acids: CASTTAGESYEQYF. DNA for the CDR3: TGTGCCAGCACTACCGCCGGGGAATCCTACGAGCAGTACTTC.

The count of this clonotype is one. V gene TRBV6-2 or TRBV6-3 combines with J gene TRBJ2-7; tentative D call: TRBD1 (5 bases). The CDR3 contains 13 residues. Trimming left V 4 bases short and J 6 bases short, with 13 bases between. Germline V CDR1 and CDR2: MNHEY, SVGEGT. CDR3 amino acids: CASSFVPGFEQYF. In nucleotides, the CDR3 is TGTGCCAGCAGTTTTGTCCCAGGGTTCGAGCAGTACTTC.

This clonotype was detected only a few times. The chain uses TRBV6-2 or TRBV6-3 and TRBJ2-5; no definite D call. Germline V gives CDR1 MNHEY, CDR2 SVGEGT. The CDR3 is 13 amino acids. V was clipped by 6 bases and J by 1 base, with 9 bases between them. This CDR3 reads CASRTSAQETQYF. The CDR3, as DNA: TGTGCCAGCAGGACATCGGCCCAAGAGACCCAGTACTTC.

The sample holds a few counts of this clonotype. The chain is built from TRBV29-1 and TRBJ2-2; maybe TRBD2 (5 bases). This CDR3 region has 12 residues. Per the germline V gene, CDR1 is SQVTM and CDR2 is ANQGSEA. V lost 3 bases to trimming and J lost 7 bases, with 9 bases between them. The CDR3 DNA sequence: TGCAGCGTTGATAGGGCGGGCGGGGAGCTGTTTTTT. Amino acids: CSVDRAGGELFF.

This chain connects TRBV28 to TRBJ1-2, with TRBD1 matching 8 bases. The CDR3 is 13 residues long. CDR1 MDHEN and CDR2 SYDVKM come from the germline V gene. The ends lost 6 bases at V and 8 bases at J; junction bases unmatched: 8. CDR3 region: CASRTGTGYGYTF. The CDR3, as DNA: TGTGCCAGCAGAACCGGGACAGGTTACGGCTACACCTTC.

This clonotype was seen more than once but under ten times. This rearrangement joins TRBV6-2 or TRBV6-3 to TRBJ2-3; TRBD2 matches 11 bases. This CDR3 is 13 amino acids long. Germline loops: CDR1 MNHEY, CDR2 SVGEGT. With 8 bases clipped from V and 9 bases from J, the junction kept 7 bases outside the gene matches. In DNA form, the CDR3 reads TGTGCCAGCTTTACTAGCGGGAGTATAACGCAGTATTTT. Its translation is CASFTSGSITQYF.

This clonotype was picked up a small number of times. The chain is built from TRBV19 and TRBJ2-3, with 7 bases lining up with TRBD2. CDR3 length: 16 amino acids. With 1 base clipped from V and 2 bases from J, the junction kept 6 bases outside the gene matches. Germline V gene data show CDR1 as LNHDA and CDR2 as SQIVND (reference sequence). As DNA, the CDR3 is TGTGCCAGTAGTATAGTTAAGGGACTAACCACAGATACGCAGTATTTT. Its protein product is CASSIVKGLTTDTQYF.

This clonotype has a handful of counts. V usage is TRBV28 and J usage is TRBJ2-7, with 10 bases aligning to TRBD2. Germline-derived CDR1 and CDR2 are MDHEN and SYDVKM. CDR3 length: 15 residues. The trim removed 6 bases at V and 3 bases at J, leaving 8 bases unmatched. This CDR3 is CASSPILAGNYEQYF. As DNA, the CDR3 is TGTGCCAGCAGCCCCATACTAGCGGGGAACTACGAGCAGTACTTC.

V usage is TRBV28 and J usage is TRBJ2-7; 8 bases align to TRBD1. The CDR3 is 15 amino acids. The trim removed 5 bases at V and 6 bases at J, leaving 12 bases unmatched. Germline V gives CDR1 MDHEN, CDR2 SYDVKM. CDR3 nucleotides: TGTGCCAGCAGTGGCCGGGACAGGATTTTTGTCGAGCAGTACTTC. Translating gives CASSGRDRIFVEQYF.

This clonotype was recorded a few times. This sequence joins TRBV20-1 and TRBJ2-6, with a tentative D call TRBD1 (6 bases). Germline lookup yields CDR1 DFQATT and CDR2 SNEGSKA (reference sequence). V was shortened by 5 bases and J by 4 bases, with 9 bases between the two germline ends. The length of the CDR3 is 13 residues. CDR3 in DNA: TGCAGTGCTCAGGGGACCGGGGCCAACGTCCTGACTTTC. This sequence encodes CSAQGTGANVLTF.

This clonotype showed up just a few times. The chain couples TRBV7-6 to TRBJ1-2; TRBD1 might be the D (6 bases). Per germline, CDR1 SGHVS and CDR2 FNYEAQ. The CDR3 length is 13 residues. Trimming stripped 1 base from V and 5 bases from J, with 8 bases between. CDR3 bases: TGTGCCAGCAGCTTAGGGACAGAATATGGCTACACCTTC. Protein: CASSLGTEYGYTF.

About this clonotype itself: This may come from a read error, since a much larger clone is one base off. Since no conserved phenylalanine or tryptophan closes the CDR3, a read error is the likely cause. The V and J genes are TRBV6-1 and TRBJ2-1; TRBD1 aligns across 9 bases. With 6 bases clipped from V and 8 bases from J, the junction kept 11 bases outside the gene matches. CDR1 and CDR2 (germline): MNHNS, SASEGT. The CDR3 runs to 15 residues. Here the CDR3 DNA reads TGTGCCAGCAGGGAACCGGGACAGGGAGTCGATGAGCAGTTCTGC. Its protein product is CASREPGQGVDEQFC.

The V call is TRBV7-2, the J call TRBJ2-3, with D uncertain. CDR1 is SGHTA and CDR2 is FQGNSA in the germline V gene. This CDR3 is built from 13 residues. Trimming shortened V by 3 bases and J by 6 bases, and 10 bases separated the two germline ends. CDR3 loop: CASSFLLRDTQYF. As DNA, the CDR3 is TGTGCCAGCAGCTTCTTGCTGAGGGATACGCAGTATTTT.

This chain connects TRBV9 to TRBJ2-7, with a weak D call TRBD2 (6 bases). Germline values: CDR1 SGDLS, CDR2 YYNGEE. The CDR3 has 16 amino acids. V gave up 3 bases and J gave up 7 bases, with 23 bases separating them. CDR3 sequence (DNA): TGTGCCAGCAGCGCCAAGAGCGGGTCCTATTTACTGGAGCAGTACTTC. Amino acid sequence: CASSAKSGSYLLEQYF.

This clonotype came up a few times. This chain joins TRBV12-3 or TRBV12-4 and TRBJ2-4; perhaps TRBD2 as D (5 bases). Trimming stripped 8 bases from V and 0 bases from J, with 14 bases between. The CDR3 length is 15 residues. CDR3 DNA sequence: TGTGCCAGCCAGACCGGGAATGTAGCCAAAAACATTCAGTACTTC. Protein sequence: CASQTGNVAKNIQYF.

The chain uses TRBV7-2 and TRBJ2-7, with TRBD2 matching over 7 bases. CDR1 and CDR2 from the germline V gene are SGHTA and FQGNSA. The J segment lost 3 bases and the V segment lost 2 bases, leaving 10 bases of the junction unmatched. The CDR3 extends over 16 amino acids. The CDR3 nucleotides are TGTGCCAGCAGCTTACGCGGGAGTCCGTCGGGCTACGAGCAGTACTTC. Amino acid sequence: CASSLRGSPSGYEQYF. Supplemented by reference TRBV7-2 and TRBJ2-7, the full variable domain reads GAGVSQSPSNKVTEKGKDVELRCDPISGHTALYWYRQSLGQGLEFLIYFQGNSAPDKSGLPSDRFSAERTGGSVSTLTIQRTQQEDSAVYLCASSLRGSPSGYEQYFGPGTRLTVT.

To note about this clonotype: A much bigger clone sits one base away, suggesting this may be a read error. The chain joins TRBV29-1 to TRBJ2-1; D remains unclear. The germline gives CDR1 SQVTM, CDR2 ANQGSEA. CDR3 length equals 16 residues. The CDR3 DNA sequence: TGCAGCGTTGAAGATCGAGTACGGAGCTCCTACAATGAGCAGCTCTTC. It codes for CSVEDRVRSSYNEQLF.

V and J are TRBV11-2 and TRBJ2-2, with TRBD2 identical over 7 bases. Germline loops: CDR1 SGHAT, CDR2 FQNNGV. V was clipped by 5 bases and J by 1 base; unmatched bases: 16. This CDR3 contains 19 residues. CDR3 sequence reads: CASSPQSGPSGGNTGELFF. As DNA, the CDR3 is TGTGCCAGCAGCCCCCAAAGTGGCCCTAGCGGAGGGAACACCGGGGAGCTGTTTTTT.

This clonotype was observed a handful of times. The CDR3 sequence: CRLRGQGNEQFF. In DNA form, the CDR3 reads TGCAGACTACGAGGACAGGGAAATGAGCAGTTCTTC. The chain recombines TRBV20-1 with TRBJ2-1; 8 nucleotides match TRBD1. The CDR3 is 12 amino acids. CDR1 and CDR2 from the germline V gene are DFQATT and SNEGSKA (reference sequence).

This clonotype appeared many times. The chain carries TRBV28 and TRBJ2-4; TRBD1 matches 8 bases. This CDR3 is 14 amino acids long. Trimming at V came to 8 bases and at J to 7 bases, leaving 10 bases not matched to a gene. The germline V gene has CDR1 MDHEN and CDR2 SYDVKM. The CDR3: CASFDRGPGNIQYF. CDR3 bases: TGTGCCAGCTTCGACAGGGGCCCTGGGAACATTCAGTACTTC. Supplemented by reference TRBV28 and TRBJ2-4, the full variable domain reads DVKVTQSSRYLVKRTGEKVFLECVQDMDHENMFWYRQDPGLGLRLIYFSYDVKMKEKGDIPEGYSVSREKKERFSLILESASTNQTSMYLCASFDRGPGNIQYFGAGTRLSVL.

There are many counts of this clonotype. The V call is TRBV6-2 or TRBV6-3, the J call TRBJ2-1; TRBD2 matches 12 bases. V shed 5 bases, J shed 5 bases, and the junction held 4 bases outside the gene matches. This CDR3 spans 15 amino acids. CDR1 and CDR2 (germline): MNHEY, SVGEGT. Here the CDR3 DNA reads TGTGCCAGCAGTCCTAGCGGGAGGGCCCACAATGAGCAGTTCTTC. This encodes CASSPSGRAHNEQFF.

This chain joins TRBV29-1 and TRBJ1-2, with a possible D match to TRBD1 (6 bases). The CDR3 is 14 residues long. The germline V gene has CDR1 SQVTM and CDR2 ANQGSEA. V dropped 2 bases and J dropped 2 bases, with 12 bases sitting between them. The DNA of the CDR3 is TGCAGCGTTGAATTCATAGGGGGAAACTATGGCTACACCTTC. Translated, it gives CSVEFIGGNYGYTF.

About this clonotype: The junction differs from germline at one of its ends, possibly a read error. The chain is built from TRBV29-1 and TRBJ2-3; tentatively, D is TRBD1 or TRBD2 (5 bases each). Germline CDR1 is SQVTM and CDR2 is ANQGSEA. The length of the CDR3 is 13 residues. CDR3 sequence reads: CSVEGRMTDSQYF. The CDR3 nucleotides read TGCAGCGTTGAAGGGAGGATGACAGATTCGCAGTATTTT.

This clonotype was found a few times. This chain connects TRBV9 to TRBJ2-1; D uncertain. CDR1 is SGDLS and CDR2 is YYNGEE in the germline V gene. This CDR3 has 12 residues. The V end was cut by 2 bases, the J end by 6 bases, with 6 bases between. This CDR3 reads CASSVDFNEQFF. The CDR3 nucleotides are TGTGCCAGCAGCGTTGATTTCAATGAGCAGTTCTTC.